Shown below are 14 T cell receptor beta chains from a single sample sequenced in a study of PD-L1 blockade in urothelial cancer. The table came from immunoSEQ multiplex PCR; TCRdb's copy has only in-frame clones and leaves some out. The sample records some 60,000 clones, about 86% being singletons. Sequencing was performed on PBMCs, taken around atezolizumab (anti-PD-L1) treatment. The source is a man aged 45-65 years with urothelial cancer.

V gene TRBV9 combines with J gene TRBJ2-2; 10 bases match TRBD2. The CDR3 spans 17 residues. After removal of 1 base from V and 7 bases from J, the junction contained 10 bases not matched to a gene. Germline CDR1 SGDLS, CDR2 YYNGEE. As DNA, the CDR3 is TGTGCCAGCAGCGTATTTTCAGTAGCGGGAGGCGGCGGGGAGCTGTTTTTT. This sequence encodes CASSVFSVAGGGGELFF. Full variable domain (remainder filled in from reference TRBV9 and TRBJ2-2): DSGVTQTPKHLITATGQRVTLRCSPRSGDLSVYWYQQSLDQGLQFLIQYYNGEERAKGNILERFSAQQFPDLHSELNLSSLELGDSALYFCASSVFSVAGGGGELFFGEGSRLTVL.

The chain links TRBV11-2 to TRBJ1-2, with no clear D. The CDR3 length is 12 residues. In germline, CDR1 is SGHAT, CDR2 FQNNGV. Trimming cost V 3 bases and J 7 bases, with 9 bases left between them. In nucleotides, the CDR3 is TGTGCCAGCAGCTTCGGCGGGAGTGGCTACACCTTC. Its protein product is CASSFGGSGYTF. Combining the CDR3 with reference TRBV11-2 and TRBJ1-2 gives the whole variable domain EAGVAQSPRYKIIEKRQSVAFWCNPISGHATLYWYQQILGQGPKLLIQFQNNGVVDDSQLPKDRFSAERLKGVDSTLKIQPAKLEDSAVYLCASSFGGSGYTFGSGTRLTVV.

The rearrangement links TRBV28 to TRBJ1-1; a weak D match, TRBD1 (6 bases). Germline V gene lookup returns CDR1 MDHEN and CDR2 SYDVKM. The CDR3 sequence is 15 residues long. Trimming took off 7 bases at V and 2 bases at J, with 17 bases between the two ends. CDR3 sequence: CASTDPSQGNTEAFF. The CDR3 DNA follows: TGTGCCAGCACCGACCCGTCACAGGGTAACACTGAAGCTTTCTTT.

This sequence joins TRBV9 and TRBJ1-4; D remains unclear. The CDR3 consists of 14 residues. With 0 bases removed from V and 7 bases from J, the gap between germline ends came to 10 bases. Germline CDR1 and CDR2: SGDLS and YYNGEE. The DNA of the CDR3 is TGTGCCAGCAGCGTAGATCCGGGTGCTGAAAAACTGTTTTTT. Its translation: CASSVDPGAEKLFF.

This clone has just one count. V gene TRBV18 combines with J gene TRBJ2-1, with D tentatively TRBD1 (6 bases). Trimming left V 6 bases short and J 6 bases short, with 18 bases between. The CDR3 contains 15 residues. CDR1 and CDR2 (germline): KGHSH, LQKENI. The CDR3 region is CASSAMGAAFNEQFF. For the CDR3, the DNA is TGTGCCAGCTCCGCCATGGGGGCTGCCTTCAATGAGCAGTTCTTC.

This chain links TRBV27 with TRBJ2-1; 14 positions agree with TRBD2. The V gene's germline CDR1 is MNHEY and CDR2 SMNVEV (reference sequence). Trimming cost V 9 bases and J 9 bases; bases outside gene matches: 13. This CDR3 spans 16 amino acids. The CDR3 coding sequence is TGTGCCAGTACAGGTGCCGGGACTAGCGGGAGCGCTGAGCAGTTCTTC. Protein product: CASTGAGTSGSAEQFF.

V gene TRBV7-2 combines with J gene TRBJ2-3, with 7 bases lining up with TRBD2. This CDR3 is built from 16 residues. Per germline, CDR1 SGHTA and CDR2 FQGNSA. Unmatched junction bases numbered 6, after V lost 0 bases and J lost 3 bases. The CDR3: CASSLAGGPMTDTQYF. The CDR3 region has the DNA TGTGCCAGCAGCTTAGCGGGAGGGCCTATGACAGATACGCAGTATTTT.

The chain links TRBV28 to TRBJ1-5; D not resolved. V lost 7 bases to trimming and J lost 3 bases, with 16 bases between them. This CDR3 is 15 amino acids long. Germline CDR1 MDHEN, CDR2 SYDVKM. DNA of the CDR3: TGTGCCAGCACCGAATCGGGTGAAGTCAATCAGCCCCAGCATTTT. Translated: CASTESGEVNQPQHF.

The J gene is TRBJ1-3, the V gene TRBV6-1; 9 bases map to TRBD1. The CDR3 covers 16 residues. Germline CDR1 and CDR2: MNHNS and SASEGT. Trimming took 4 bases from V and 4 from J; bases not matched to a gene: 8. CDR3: CASSGADRGYGNTIYF. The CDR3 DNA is TGTGCCAGCAGTGGAGCGGACAGGGGTTACGGAAACACCATATATTTT.

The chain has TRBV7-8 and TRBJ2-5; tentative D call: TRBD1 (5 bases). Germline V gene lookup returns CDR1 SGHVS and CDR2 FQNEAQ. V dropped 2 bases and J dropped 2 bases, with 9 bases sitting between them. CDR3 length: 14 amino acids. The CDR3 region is CASSLRDRQETQYF. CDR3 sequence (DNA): TGTGCCAGCAGCTTAAGAGACAGACAAGAGACCCAGTACTTC.

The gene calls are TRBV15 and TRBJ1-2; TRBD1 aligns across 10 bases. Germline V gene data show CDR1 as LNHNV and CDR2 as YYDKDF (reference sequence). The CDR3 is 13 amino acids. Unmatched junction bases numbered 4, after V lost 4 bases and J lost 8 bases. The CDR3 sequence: CATSTGTGEGYTF. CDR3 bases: TGTGCCACCAGCACCGGGACAGGGGAAGGCTACACCTTC.

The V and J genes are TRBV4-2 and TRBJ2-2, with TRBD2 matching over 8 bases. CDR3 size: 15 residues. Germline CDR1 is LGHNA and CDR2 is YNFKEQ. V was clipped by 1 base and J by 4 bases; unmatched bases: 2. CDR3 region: CASSQAGGSTGELFF. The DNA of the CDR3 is TGTGCCAGCAGCCAAGCGGGAGGGAGCACCGGGGAGCTGTTTTTT.

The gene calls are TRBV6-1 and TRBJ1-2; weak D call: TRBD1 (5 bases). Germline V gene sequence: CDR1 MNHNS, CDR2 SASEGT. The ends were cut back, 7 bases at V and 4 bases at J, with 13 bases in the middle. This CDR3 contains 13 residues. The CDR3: CASKIGALYGYTF. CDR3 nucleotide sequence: TGTGCCAGCAAAATAGGGGCCCTCTATGGCTACACCTTC.

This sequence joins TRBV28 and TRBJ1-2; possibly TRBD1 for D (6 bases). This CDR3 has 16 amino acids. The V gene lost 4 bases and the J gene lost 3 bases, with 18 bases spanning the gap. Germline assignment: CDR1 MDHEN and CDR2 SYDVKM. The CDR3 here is CASSSTGLVRDYGYTF. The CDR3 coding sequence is TGTGCCAGCAGTTCGACAGGCCTGGTTAGAGACTATGGCTACACCTTC.